The sequence of this TCR beta chain was determined in a study of a mutant IDH1 vaccine in newly diagnosed glioma. On the study more broadly: Patients got their first vaccination 4-6 weeks after radiotherapy alone, or with temozolomide cycles. Broader study findings: Top peripheral T cell clonotype shifts appeared unrelated to pseudoprogression.

Details on this clone: As yet, its antigen is unknown.

Germline-derived CDR1 and CDR2 are SGHRS and YFSETQ. The CDR3 runs 16 residues. Trimming took off 0 bases at V and 7 bases at J, with 20 bases between the two ends. Time point meaning: week 11, during vaccination. Mutant IDH1 20-mer peptide, at 300 ug, made up each vaccine dose, with topical imiquimod. Clones were sequenced by immunoSEQ multiplex PCR, and TCRdb holds only the in-frame ones, with some missing. The sample has tens of thousands of clones; approximately 78% are singletons. This sequence originates from a man aged 25 to 40 with glioma. The chain employs TRBV5-1 and TRBJ2-7; D tentatively fits TRBD1 or TRBD2 (5 bases each). Source: PBMCs, taken from a glioma patient whose treatment included an IDH1 peptide vaccine. The CDR3 here is CASSLGVGAGAEEQYF. CDR3 nucleotide sequence: TGCGCCAGCAGCTTGGGGGTCGGGGCAGGCGCGGAAGAGCAGTACTTC.